This TCR beta chain is from a study of blood T cell repertoires in COVID-19. The ends were cut back, 0 bases at V and 7 bases at J, with 9 bases in the middle. There are 12 residues in the CDR3. The germline gives CDR1 SQVTM, CDR2 ANQGSEA. Authors' processing steps: Scientists estimated how many nucleated cells there were by amplifying reference gene primers. This table comes from immunoSEQ multiplex PCR, and its TCRdb copy is limited to in-frame clones, with some not included. V and J calls plus clone size are reproduced from that table; the DNA served to infer D and trimming. Of around 64,000 clones in the sample, 65% to 90% were seen once.

The sample consisted of peripheral blood. The chain recombines TRBV29-1 with TRBJ1-1; D gene uncertain. The source of this sequence is a man aged 45-65 years with active COVID-19. The CDR3 DNA sequence: TGCAGCGTTGAAGATCGCCCAGATGAAGCTTTCTTT. It codes for CSVEDRPDEAFF.